This entry features one T cell receptor (beta chain) sequence. These data come from a study of blood T cell repertoires in COVID-19. Across the study: Sites in the United States, Italy and Spain provided acute and convalescent COVID-19 samples. T cells, B-cell-depleted T cells, or PBMCs supplied cDNA or gDNA.

Original data processing: Reference gene primers were amplified, and this amplification served to estimate nucleated cell counts. Sequencing used immunoSEQ multiplex PCR; TCRdb keeps in-frame clones, though not all of them. V, J and clone size reflect that table, while D and trimming were determined from the DNA. Seen here are 150,000 to 200,000 clones, about 88% observed once, and the top ten hold roughly 7%. Germline V gene data show CDR1 as MDHEN and CDR2 as SYDVKM. The CDR3 is 15 amino acids. Trimming removed 6 bases from V and 4 bases from J; junction bases left unmatched: 9. V is TRBV28 and J is TRBJ1-2; 9 bases are a match to TRBD1. This sequence was found in a woman older than 75 in a cohort sampled during active or convalescent COVID-19. The sequencing input was peripheral blood. CDR3 region: CASSGPGQGPYGYTF. The CDR3 coding sequence is TGTGCCAGCAGCGGACCTGGACAGGGGCCCTATGGCTACACCTTC.